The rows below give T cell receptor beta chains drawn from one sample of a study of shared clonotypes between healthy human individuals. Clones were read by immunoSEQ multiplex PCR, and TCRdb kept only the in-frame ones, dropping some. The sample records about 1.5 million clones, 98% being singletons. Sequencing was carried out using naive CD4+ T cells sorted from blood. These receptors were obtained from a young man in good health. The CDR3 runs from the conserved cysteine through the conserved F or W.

cdr3_aa: CASSPPLKGGSDTQYF; v_call: TRBV18
cdr3_aa: CASSSGRNNEQFF; v_call: TRBV18
cdr3_aa: CASSLETGGAETQYF; v_call: TRBV5-1
cdr3_aa: CASSFQTGTYNEQFF; v_call: TRBV5-1
cdr3_aa: CASSYLGRDGYTF; v_call: TRBV6-5
cdr3_aa: CASSLTRLRNYEQYF; v_call: TRBV11-2
cdr3_aa: CASSPDTFRGVWEQFF; v_call: TRBV18
cdr3_aa: CASHRDRSTDTQYF; v_call: TRBV2
cdr3_aa: CASSRQEGKGTQYF; v_call: TRBV5-4
cdr3_aa: CAISSGRGGGELFF; v_call: TRBV10-3
cdr3_aa: CASSLDRVGYQPQHF; v_call: TRBV7-2
cdr3_aa: CASRGSGTGDEKLFF; v_call: TRBV28
cdr3_aa: CASSFGVSYGYTF; v_call: TRBV5-6
cdr3_aa: CASSVGQGAETQYF; v_call: TRBV9
cdr3_aa: CASSANTRFSTGELFF; v_call: TRBV9
cdr3_aa: CASSTRDRVFDEQYF; v_call: TRBV28
cdr3_aa: CASSLRRGSSNEQFF; v_call: TRBV7-9
cdr3_aa: CASSLAPGKREGQGTQYF; v_call: TRBV7-2
cdr3_aa: CSVEAGSYGYTF; v_call: TRBV29-1
cdr3_aa: CASSLEVGGEQYF; v_call: TRBV7-9
cdr3_aa: CASSKPDRFNQPQHF; v_call: TRBV28
cdr3_aa: CASSQPDSTRRYEQYF; v_call: TRBV23-1
cdr3_aa: CASSPRWGAYNEQFF; v_call: TRBV7-2
cdr3_aa: CASRRAEAINTIYF; v_call: TRBV6-5
cdr3_aa: CASLVSGSETDTQYF; v_call: TRBV18
cdr3_aa: CASSRTGDTGELFF; v_call: TRBV6-4
cdr3_aa: CASSEASGTHNEQFF; v_call: TRBV10-2
cdr3_aa: CSILTGLDNPDTQYF; v_call: TRBV29-1
cdr3_aa: CARSPVLGRQPQHF; v_call: TRBV5-3
cdr3_aa: CASSDRQGARAKNIQYF; v_call: TRBV6-1
cdr3_aa: CASSLEGLTTDTQYF; v_call: TRBV5-1
cdr3_aa: CASSMVLTEAFF; v_call: TRBV19
cdr3_aa: CASHGNLPKSEQFF; v_call: TRBV27
cdr3_aa: CASSPLGAGSNQPQHF; v_call: TRBV28
cdr3_aa: CASTNRGHEQYF; v_call: TRBV6-5
cdr3_aa: CASSGQFTNTGELFF; v_call: TRBV4-2
cdr3_aa: CASSRLAGNTGELFF; v_call: TRBV19
cdr3_aa: CASSSRGGGYNEQFF; v_call: TRBV7-2
cdr3_aa: CASSRRIQNADTQYF; v_call: TRBV5-1
cdr3_aa: CASSFLQGDQPQHF; v_call: TRBV28
cdr3_aa: CASSFALGPEYNEQFF; v_call: TRBV5-1
cdr3_aa: CASRLSGSGGTGELFF; v_call: TRBV14
cdr3_aa: CASSVATSGSGLYTQYF; v_call: TRBV9
cdr3_aa: CASSTISGDFYNEQFF; v_call: TRBV28
cdr3_aa: CASSLEGAGGGYGYTF; v_call: TRBV5-1
cdr3_aa: CASSPDRGNQPQHF; v_call: TRBV6-5
cdr3_aa: CASSLTGYQPQHF; v_call: TRBV25-1